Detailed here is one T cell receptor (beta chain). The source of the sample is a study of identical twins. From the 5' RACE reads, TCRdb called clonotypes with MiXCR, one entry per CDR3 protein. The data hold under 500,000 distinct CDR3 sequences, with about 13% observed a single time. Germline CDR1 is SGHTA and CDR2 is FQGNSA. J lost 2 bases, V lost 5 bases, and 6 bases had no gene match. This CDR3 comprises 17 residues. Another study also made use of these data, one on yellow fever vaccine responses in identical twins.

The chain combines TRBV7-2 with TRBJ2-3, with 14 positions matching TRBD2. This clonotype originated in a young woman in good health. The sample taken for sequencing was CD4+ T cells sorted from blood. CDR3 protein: CASSLGLAGGVTDTQYF. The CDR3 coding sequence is TGTGCCAGCAGCCTCGGACTAGCGGGAGGCGTCACAGATACGCAGTATTTT.